This is a list of T cell receptor beta chains from one sample in a study of control samples from healthy donors and cancer patients. TCRdb keeps only in-frame clones here, not all; method: immunoSEQ multiplex PCR. Of some 100,000 clones listed, 85% to 90% are singletons. The sequencing input was blood. Every receptor here comes from a man aged 25 to 40 in good health. Both conserved end residues are part of each CDR3. A D gene is named only where the DNA matches it firmly. Not every row has a clone size; where given, it reads once, few, many or a size class.

d_call j_call v_call clone_size cdr3_nt cdr3_aa
- TRBJ1-5 TRBV19 - TGTGCCAGTAGGCATCGCCCCCGGGGGGGCGGTCAGCCCCAGCATTTT CASRHRPRGGGQPQHF
- TRBJ1-2 TRBV7-9 - TGTGCCAGCAGCTTAGTAGGGACCGACAGGACGCTTAACTATGGCTACACCTTC CASSLVGTDRTLNYGYTF
- TRBJ1-3 TRBV6-5 few TGTGCCAGCAGGAAAGATTATTCTGGAAACACCATATATTTT CASRKDYSGNTIYF
- TRBJ1-1 TRBV9 - TGTGCCAGCAGCGTAAGGGGGACGAACACTGAAGCTTTCTTT CASSVRGTNTEAFF
- TRBJ2-1 TRBV5-1 once TGCGCCAGCAGCTTGGCAGCAGGTACCTACAATGAGCAGTTCTTC CASSLAAGTYNEQFF
- TRBJ2-3 TRBV5-4 - TGTGCCAGCAGCTTGGCCGCCCCAGATACGCAGTATTTT CASSLAAPDTQYF
- TRBJ2-7 TRBV2 - TGTGCCAGCATTAAGAGGGTAGCGGCCTCCTACGAGCAGTACTTC CASIKRVAASYEQYF
- TRBJ1-5 TRBV6-5 - TGTGCCAGCAGTTACTTGGGGGGGAATCAGCCCCAGCATTTT CASSYLGGNQPQHF
TRBD2 TRBJ2-1 TRBV5-6 - TGTGCCAGCAGCTTACCGGGACTAGCGGGAGAGGACAATGAGCAGTTCTTC CASSLPGLAGEDNEQFF
TRBD1 TRBJ2-5 TRBV9 - TGTGCCAGCAGCAAAGGGGGCGACGAAGAGACCCAGTACTTC CASSKGGDEETQYF
- TRBJ2-1 TRBV7-2 - TGTGCCAGCAGCTTACATTACAATGAGCAGTTCTTC CASSLHYNEQFF
- TRBJ2-2 TRBV6-5 - TGTGCCAGCGCCGGGGGTAAGGCCGGGGAGCTGTTTTTT CASAGGKAGELFF
- TRBJ2-3 TRBV7-6 - TGTGCCAGCAGCTTAGACGGGGTCAGACCGGATACGCAGTATTTT CASSLDGVRPDTQYF
TRBD2 TRBJ2-1 TRBV7-6 - TGTGCCAGCAGCCCAGCAGAGCAAGGACTAGCGGTTCATGAGCAGTTCTTC CASSPAEQGLAVHEQFF
- TRBJ2-5 TRBV28 - TGTGCCAGCAGTTTCCAGGGCGAGACCCAGTACTTC CASSFQGETQYF
- TRBJ2-4 TRBV27 - TGTGCCAGCAGTTTGAGGGGAGCCAAAAACATTCAGTACTTC CASSLRGAKNIQYF
- TRBJ2-3 TRBV5-4 - TGTGCCAGCAGCCTGCTTTACGGGTCTAGCACAGATACGCAGTATTTT CASSLLYGSSTDTQYF
TRBD2 TRBJ2-1 TRBV7-9 - TGTGCCAGCAGCTCGATAACTAGCGGGAGGTTCAGCTCCTACAATGAGCAGTTCTTC CASSSITSGRFSSYNEQFF
- TRBJ1-1 TRBV30 - TGTGCCTGGAGTCACCCGGACAGGAACACTGAAGCTTTCTTT CAWSHPDRNTEAFF
- TRBJ2-7 TRBV7-8 - TGTGCCAGCAGCTTACAGGGCTACGAGCAGTACTTC CASSLQGYEQYF
- TRBJ2-1 TRBV2 many TGTGCCAGCACTGATAACAATGAGCAGTTCTTC CASTDNNEQFF